Listed below are T cell receptor beta chains from one sample, sequenced in a study of persistence of HIV-infected CD4 T cells. Generated by immunoSEQ multiplex PCR, the TCRdb table keeps only in-frame clones and is missing some. The repertoire consists of 15,000 to 20,000 clones, with 65% occurring once and the leading ten covering roughly 8.8%. Antigen specificity for these receptors is unknown. This specimen consisted of CD4+ T cells sorted from PBMCs after approximately 19-hour stimulation, obtained from a patient who received antiretroviral therapy. These receptor sequences come from an adult woman with HIV who was CMV-seropositive. The CDR3 runs from the conserved cysteine through the conserved F or W. D genes are given only for firm matches. Size is stated for part of the rows, as once, few or many counts, or as a class when the clone is expanded.

V,J,size,D,CDR3,DNA
TRBV12-5,TRBJ1-2,.,TRBD1,CASGGDRANYGYTF,TGTGCTAGTGGTGGGGACAGGGCTAACTATGGCTACACCTTC
TRBV5-4,TRBJ2-2,.,TRBD1,CASSPPGQGSGELFF,TGTGCCAGCAGCCCCCCCGGACAGGGCTCCGGGGAGCTGTTTTTT
TRBV7-9,TRBJ1-3,.,.,CASSTEGESSGNTIYF,TGTGCCAGCAGCACTGAAGGGGAGAGCTCTGGAAACACCATATATTTT
TRBV5-4,TRBJ2-1,.,TRBD2,CASSLGLAGGNEQFF,TGTGCCAGCAGCTTGGGACTAGCGGGGGGCAATGAGCAGTTCTTC
TRBV5-1,TRBJ1-5,.,TRBD1,CASSLEPGGKKHF,TGCGCCAGCAGCTTGGAACCAGGGGGCAAGAAGCATTTT
TRBV5-1,TRBJ2-2,.,.,CASSFLGTGELFF,TGCGCCAGCAGCTTTCTAGGGACCGGGGAGCTGTTTTTT
TRBV12-3/TRBV12-4,TRBJ2-1,.,.,CASSQGQSEQFF,TGTGCCAGCAGTCAGGGTCAAAGCGAGCAGTTCTTC
TRBV7-2,TRBJ1-5,.,.,CASSLIWNQPQHF,TGTGCCAGCAGCTTGATTTGGAATCAGCCCCAGCATTTT
TRBV7-6,TRBJ2-5,once,.,CASMLYEQETQYF,TGTGCCAGCATGCTGTACGAGCAAGAGACCCAGTACTTC
TRBV19,TRBJ2-2,.,.,CASTHQTGELFF,TGTGCCAGTACCCACCAAACCGGGGAGCTGTTTTTT
TRBV6-5,TRBJ1-1,.,.,CASSYANTEAFF,TGTGCCAGCAGTTACGCGAACACTGAAGCTTTCTTT
TRBV5-1,TRBJ2-7,once,.,CASSLGYRSYEQYF,TGCGCCAGCAGCTTGGGGTACAGAAGCTACGAGCAGTACTTC
TRBV18,TRBJ1-2,.,.,CASSPKTEGYGYTF,TGTGCCAGCTCACCGAAGACAGAGGGCTATGGCTACACCTTC
TRBV19,TRBJ2-5,.,TRBD1,CASSIDPDRGETQYF,TGTGCCAGTAGTATAGACCCGGACAGGGGTGAGACCCAGTACTTC
TRBV7-6,TRBJ1-2,.,TRBD1,CASSLRQGDGYTF,TGTGCCAGCAGCCTGCGACAGGGGGATGGCTACACCTTC
TRBV5-4,TRBJ2-3,.,.,CASSHGTSSTDTQYF,TGTGCCAGCAGCCATGGGACGAGTAGCACAGATACGCAGTATTTT
TRBV5-1,TRBJ2-7,.,TRBD1,CASSLDRGSYEQYF,TGCGCCAGCAGCTTGGACAGGGGCTCCTACGAGCAGTACTTC
TRBV24-1,TRBJ2-1,few,.,CATSDSGRDSYNEQFF,TGTGCCACCAGTGACTCTGGACGGGACTCCTACAATGAGCAGTTCTTC
TRBV10-2,TRBJ1-1,.,TRBD1,CASEGQMNTEAFF,TGCGCCAGCGAGGGACAGATGAACACTGAAGCTTTCTTT
TRBV5-1,TRBJ1-6,.,TRBD1,CASRQGESPLHF,TGCGCCAGCAGACAGGGGGAATCACCCCTCCACTTT
TRBV12-3/TRBV12-4,TRBJ1-2,.,.,CASTSRGDGYTF,TGTGCCAGCACCTCGAGGGGGGATGGCTACACCTTC
TRBV6-5,TRBJ1-6,.,.,CASSYKEAGNSPLHF,TGTGCCAGCAGTTATAAGGAGGCTGGGAATTCACCCCTCCACTTT
TRBV24-1,TRBJ2-3,.,.,CATSDSSTDTQYF,TGTGCCACCAGTGATTCCAGCACAGATACGCAGTATTTT
TRBV25-1,TRBJ1-6,.,.,CASSDSSYNSPLHF,TGTGCCAGCAGTGATAGCTCCTATAATTCACCCCTCCACTTT
TRBV19,TRBJ2-3,.,.,CASRNAGGLSRDTQYF,TGTGCCAGTAGGAACGCGGGCGGTTTAAGTAGGGATACGCAGTATTTT
TRBV9,TRBJ1-1,.,.,CASSVKGGTEAFF,TGTGCCAGCAGCGTAAAGGGGGGGACTGAAGCTTTCTTT
TRBV7-8,TRBJ1-5,.,TRBD1,CASSRGTGGHQPQHF,TGTGCCAGCAGCCGGGGGACAGGGGGACATCAGCCCCAGCATTTT
TRBV7-8,TRBJ2-3,few,TRBD2,CASSLGTAGGRDTQYF,TGTGCCAGCAGCTTAGGAACGGCGGGGGGCCGAGATACGCAGTATTTT
TRBV11-2,TRBJ1-1,.,.,CASSLGSGTLTFF,TGTGCCAGCAGCTTAGGTTCGGGTACGTTGACTTTCTTT
TRBV29-1,TRBJ2-2,.,TRBD2,CSVTIGGGAGELFF,TGCAGCGTTACGATCGGCGGGGGGGCCGGGGAGCTGTTTTTT
TRBV30,TRBJ1-6,.,.,CAWGEKAANNSPLHF,TGTGCCTGGGGAGAAAAGGCAGCGAATAATTCACCCCTCCACTTT
TRBV19,TRBJ2-3,.,.,CASSGQGTDTQYF,TGTGCCAGTAGTGGGCAGGGCACAGATACGCAGTATTTT
TRBV5-1,TRBJ2-7,.,TRBD1,CASSLETTGQGEQYF,TGCGCCAGCAGCTTGGAAACGACAGGGCAAGGGGAGCAGTACTTC
TRBV3-1/TRBV3-2,TRBJ1-2,once,.,CASSQDKGFGYTF,TGTGCCAGCAGCCAAGATAAAGGATTTGGCTACACCTTC
TRBV30,TRBJ2-3,.,TRBD2,CAWSRIGGGTDTQYF,TGTGCCTGGAGTCGAATTGGGGGGGGGACAGATACGCAGTATTTT
TRBV6-4,TRBJ2-6,.,TRBD2,CASSPLAGGDGANVLTF,TGTGCCAGCAGCCCTCTAGCGGGGGGGGATGGGGCCAACGTCCTGACTTTC
TRBV5-1,TRBJ2-1,.,TRBD2,CASSSSAGEEEEQFF,TGCGCCAGCAGCTCCTCAGCGGGGGAGGAGGAGGAGCAGTTCTTC
TRBV6-6,TRBJ2-7,.,TRBD1,CASSYSPTGVRYEQYF,TGTGCCAGCAGTTACTCCCCGACAGGGGTTAGGTACGAGCAGTACTTC
TRBV4-2,TRBJ1-1,.,.,CASSRYLGGENTEAFF,TGTGCCAGCAGCCGATATCTAGGTGGGGAGAACACTGAAGCTTTCTTT